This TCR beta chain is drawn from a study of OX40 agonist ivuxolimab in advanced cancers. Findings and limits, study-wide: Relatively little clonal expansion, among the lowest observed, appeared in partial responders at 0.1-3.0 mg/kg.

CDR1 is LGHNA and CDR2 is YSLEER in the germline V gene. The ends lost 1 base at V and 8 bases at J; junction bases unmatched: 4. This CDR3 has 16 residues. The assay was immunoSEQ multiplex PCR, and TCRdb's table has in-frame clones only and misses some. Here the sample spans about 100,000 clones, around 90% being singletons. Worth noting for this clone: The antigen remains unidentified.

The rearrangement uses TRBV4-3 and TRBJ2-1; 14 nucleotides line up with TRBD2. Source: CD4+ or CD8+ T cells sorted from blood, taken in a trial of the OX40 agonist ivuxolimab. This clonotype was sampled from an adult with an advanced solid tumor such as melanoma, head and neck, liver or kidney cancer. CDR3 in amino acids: CASSQAGTSGSHEQFF. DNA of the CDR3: TGCGCCAGCAGCCAAGCCGGGACTAGCGGGAGCCATGAGCAGTTCTTC.